This T cell receptor (beta chain) derives from a study of blood T cells in healthy people across ages. Study outcomes and limitations: More naive CD4+ cells and higher diversity marked long-lived donors relative to aged donors. Donor CMV status was unknown, possibly confounding expanded clonotype changes.

Peripheral blood, approximately 10 milliliters per donor, was collected. The count of this clonotype is one. What it binds is not known. Next came a second PCR, run for roughly 7 to 12 cycles, which used a sample-barcoded 5' primer along with a J-beta primer mix. The yield of each sample was at least 2.5 million CDR3-containing paired-end reads. TCRdb ran MiXCR on the 5' RACE reads and lists one entry per CDR3 protein. The repertoire includes around 750,000 distinct CDR3 sequences, about 53% of them detected once, and approximately 41% sits in the top ten. V was cut by 5 bases and J by 6 bases, with 14 bases left in between. The CDR3 length is 14 residues. Germline CDR1 reads SEHNR; CDR2 reads FQNEAQ (reference sequence).

The specimen was blood. This sequence was found in a man older than 75 in good health. The gene calls are TRBV7-9 and TRBJ1-5; maybe TRBD1 (5 bases). Written as DNA, the CDR3 is TGTGCCAGCAGCCTAGGGGTTCCGGGTCAGCCCCAGCATTTT. This sequence encodes CASSLGVPGQPQHF.